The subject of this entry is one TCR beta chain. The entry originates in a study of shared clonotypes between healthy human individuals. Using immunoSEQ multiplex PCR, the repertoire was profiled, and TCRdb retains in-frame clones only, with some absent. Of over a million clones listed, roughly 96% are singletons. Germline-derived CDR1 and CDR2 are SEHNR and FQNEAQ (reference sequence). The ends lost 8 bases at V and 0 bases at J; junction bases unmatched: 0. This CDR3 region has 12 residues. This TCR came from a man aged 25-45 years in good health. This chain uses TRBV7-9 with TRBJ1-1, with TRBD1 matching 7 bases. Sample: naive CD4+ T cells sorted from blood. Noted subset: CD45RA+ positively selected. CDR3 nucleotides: TGTGCCAGCGACAGGGTGAACACTGAAGCTTTCTTT. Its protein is CASDRVNTEAFF.